This T cell receptor beta chain derives from a study of blood T cells in healthy people across ages. Overall study results and limits: A roughly linear age-dependent decrease characterized TCR beta diversity per million T cells.

Worth noting for this clonotype: Its cognate antigen is unknown.

Isolation yielded PBMCs, at least 7 million per sample, in every case. Total RNA extraction produced at least 5 micrograms (per sample) for the study. The use of a sample-barcoded 5' primer and a J-beta primer mix characterized a second PCR of roughly 7 to 11 cycles. From the 5' RACE reads, TCRdb called clonotypes with MiXCR, one entry per CDR3 protein. The sample contains 1.5 million to 2 million distinct CDR3 sequences, about 31% of which appear only once. The sequenced sample consisted of blood. The TCR comes from a woman aged 25 to 39 in good health.

The CDR3 region has the DNA TGCGCCAGCAAGGGACGACCCATGAACACTGAAGCTTTCTTT. This codes for CASKGRPMNTEAFF. The chain uses TRBV5-1 and TRBJ1-1, with D possibly matching TRBD1 (5 bases). Germline V gene sequence: CDR1 SGHRS, CDR2 YFSETQ. CDR3 length equals 14 residues. V was clipped by 6 bases and J by 0 bases, with 12 bases between them.